These 21 T cell receptor beta chains originate from one sample sequenced in a study of human T cells and chemical hapten exposure. Sample time point: pre-sensitization, week 0. Described treatment: therapeutic diphenylcyclopropenone sensitization with weekly scalp DPC. Each CDR3 protein is one row after TCRdb ran MiXCR on the RACE reads. The profile covers some 74,000 distinct CDR3 sequences, with around 15% appearing a single time and 3.5% to 6% taken by the ten largest. Specimen: whole blood, collected in connection with sensitization to the hapten diphenylcyclopropenone (DPC). The receptor source for this set is a woman between 45 and 65 years old with alopecia areata. Some clones in this sample may be carry-over from other donors' samples.

This clonotype appeared a few times. The chain couples TRBV7-2 to TRBJ1-2; no firm D call. Trimming pared 1 base from V and 2 bases from J, leaving 8 bases between. The CDR3 covers 14 residues. Germline CDR1 SGHTA, CDR2 FQGNSA. CDR3 region: CASSLDQQNYGYTF. For the CDR3, the DNA is TGTGCCAGCAGCTTAGATCAACAGAACTATGGCTACACCTTC.

This clonotype was detected many times. The chain links TRBV24-1 to TRBJ2-1; 7 nucleotides agree with TRBD1. The CDR3 consists of 17 residues. CDR1 KGHDR and CDR2 SFDVKD come from the germline V gene. The trim removed 3 bases at V and 1 base at J, leaving 8 bases unmatched. CDR3: CATSDTWGTESYNEQFF. The CDR3 DNA follows: TGTGCCACCAGTGATACATGGGGGACAGAGTCCTACAATGAGCAGTTCTTC.

This clonotype was detected only a few times. The chain couples TRBV6-6 to TRBJ2-2, with a possible D match to TRBD1 (5 bases). Germline lookup yields CDR1 MNHNY and CDR2 SVGAGI (reference sequence). CDR3 length: 15 residues. Trimming removed 5 bases at V and 2 bases at J, with 12 bases between. The chain's CDR3 is CASSPWTPNTGELFF. The DNA for the CDR3 is TGTGCCAGCAGTCCCTGGACACCTAACACCGGGGAGCTGTTTTTT.

The V call is TRBV11-3, the J call TRBJ1-1, with no clear D. V lost 5 bases to trimming and J lost 3 bases, with 7 bases between them. This CDR3 is 12 amino acids long. Germline lookup yields CDR1 SGHNT and CDR2 YENEEA. The CDR3 here is CASSQWYTEAFF. The CDR3, as DNA: TGTGCCAGCAGCCAGTGGTACACTGAAGCTTTCTTT. Looking up the rest from reference TRBV11-3 and TRBJ1-1 gives the full variable domain: EAGVVQSPRYKIIEKKQPVAFWCNPISGHNTLYWYLQNLGQGPELLIRYENEEAVDDSQLPKDRFSAERLKGVDSTLKIQPAELGDSAVYLCASSQWYTEAFFGQGTRLTVV.

This chain links TRBV20-1 with TRBJ2-4, with 9 bases aligning to TRBD1. J gave up 9 bases and V 6 bases, and 9 bases lay outside the gene matches. This CDR3 region has 13 residues. Germline CDR1 reads DFQATT; CDR2 reads SNEGSKA (reference sequence). The CDR3 region has the DNA TGCAGTGCCCGCTCAGGACAGGGGACCATTCAGTACTTC. Its protein is CSARSGQGTIQYF.

The chain recombines TRBV5-1 with TRBJ1-5; 9 bases map to TRBD1. With V trimmed by 7 bases and J by 0 bases, 14 bases remained unmatched. The CDR3 totals 18 residues. From germline, CDR1 is SGHRS and CDR2 YFSETQ. In DNA form, the CDR3 reads TGCGCCAGCCGAATCAACCGGGACAGGGCCTATAGCAATCAGCCCCAGCATTTT. Translating it yields CASRINRDRAYSNQPQHF. The full variable domain, with the rest looked up from reference TRBV5-1 and TRBJ1-5, is KAGVTQTPRYLIKTRGQQVTLSCSPISGHRSVSWYQQTPGQGLQFLFEYFSETQRNKGNFPGRFSGRQFSNSRSEMNVSTLELGDSALYLCASRINRDRAYSNQPQHFGDGTRLSIL.

This clonotype has more than one count but fewer than ten. The chain uses TRBV4-3 and TRBJ2-4, with 7 bases that match TRBD2. V lost 3 bases, J lost 1 base, and 9 bases stayed unmatched. Germline values: CDR1 LGHNA, CDR2 YSLEER. This CDR3 has 17 residues. The CDR3 nucleotides read TGCGCCAGCAGCCAGGACCTGGGGGGAGGGGCCAAAAACATTCAGTACTTC. Translated, it gives CASSQDLGGGAKNIQYF.

This clonotype was detected only a few times. The chain is built from TRBV10-3 and TRBJ2-4; D is ambiguous. The CDR3 consists of 14 residues. Germline V CDR1 and CDR2: ENHRY, SYGVKD. Between the trimmed V and J ends, which lost 3 bases and 7 bases, there was a span of 13 bases. The CDR3: CAISDDGYPNIQYF. The CDR3 DNA is TGTGCCATCAGTGATGATGGGTATCCGAACATTCAGTACTTC.

This clonotype was seen a handful of times. This chain connects TRBV6-1 to TRBJ2-5; 8 positions agree with TRBD1. The ends lost 8 bases at V and 2 bases at J; junction bases unmatched: 10. The CDR3 sequence is 15 residues long. CDR1 and CDR2 from the germline V gene are MNHNS and SASEGT. CDR3 amino acids: CASGRGQGRQETQYF. As DNA, the CDR3 is TGTGCCAGCGGACGAGGACAGGGCCGACAAGAGACCCAGTACTTC.

This clonotype was seen at least ten times. The chain combines TRBV20-1 with TRBJ2-1, with D tentatively TRBD1 (6 bases). Germline V CDR1 and CDR2: DFQATT, SNEGSKA (reference sequence). Trimming took 7 bases from V and 5 from J, leaving 18 bases between them. This CDR3 contains 14 residues. The CDR3 bases are TGCAGTGGCAGCTTGACAGGTATAGACAATGAGCAGTTCTTC. Translated: CSGSLTGIDNEQFF.

This rearrangement joins TRBV4-1 to TRBJ2-7, with 10 positions matching TRBD2. The length of the CDR3 is 16 residues. Per the germline V gene, CDR1 is MGHRA and CDR2 is YSYEKL. V lost 1 base to trimming and J lost 6 bases; unmatched junction nucleotides: 9. CDR3 nucleotides: TGCGCCAGCAGCCAAGGTCCTGCTAGCGGGAGCTTCGAGCAGTACTTC. This sequence encodes CASSQGPASGSFEQYF.

This clonotype occurred a few times. The V gene is TRBV18, the J gene TRBJ1-2; tentative D call: TRBD1 (5 bases). Trimming left V 3 bases short and J 4 bases short, with 12 bases between. There are 14 residues in the CDR3. Looked up from germline, CDR1 is KGHSH and CDR2 is LQKENI. This CDR3 is CASSPETDFYGYTF. CDR3 DNA sequence: TGTGCCAGCTCACCTGAGACAGATTTCTATGGCTACACCTTC.

This clonotype was counted a few times. The chain couples TRBV7-8 to TRBJ1-2, with D tentatively TRBD1 (6 bases). Germline V gives CDR1 SGHVS, CDR2 FQNEAQ. This CDR3 is 15 amino acids long. Trimming took 2 bases from V and 3 from J, leaving 13 bases between them. This chain's CDR3 is CASSLIRGSDYGYTF. CDR3 sequence (DNA): TGTGCCAGCAGCTTAATTAGGGGGAGTGACTATGGCTACACCTTC.

In its sample, this clonotype was seen a few times. The genes are TRBV19 and TRBJ2-7; 8 bases are a match to TRBD1. This CDR3 spans 14 amino acids. The germline CDR1 and CDR2 sequences are LNHDA and SQIVND (reference sequence). With V trimmed by 8 bases and J by 2 bases, 8 bases remained unmatched. For the CDR3, the DNA is TGTGCCAGTCAAGACAGGGGACGAACCTACGAGCAGTACTTC. Translation gives CASQDRGRTYEQYF. Full variable domain (missing parts from reference TRBV19 and TRBJ2-7): DGGITQSPKYLFRKEGQNVTLSCEQNLNHDAMYWYRQDPGQGLRLIYYSQIVNDFQKGDIAEGYSVSREKKESFPLTVTSAQKNPTAFYLCASQDRGRTYEQYFGPGTRLTVT.

The rearrangement joins TRBV11-3 to TRBJ2-5; 7 bases are a match to TRBD2. Germline CDR1 and CDR2: SGHNT and YENEEA. The CDR3 is 17 residues long. V lost 4 bases to trimming and J lost 0 bases; unmatched junction nucleotides: 11. This CDR3 reads CASSCYYSGMYQETQYF. The CDR3 DNA is TGTGCCAGCAGCTGCTACTACAGCGGGATGTACCAAGAGACCCAGTACTTC.

The sample holds a few counts of this clonotype. The chain recombines TRBV2 with TRBJ1-6, with a weak D call TRBD1 (6 bases). V gave up 7 bases and J gave up 8 bases, with 15 bases separating them. The CDR3 contains 14 residues. Germline V CDR1 and CDR2: SNHLY, FYNNEI. DNA for the CDR3: TGTGCCAGCAAGCGGGACAAATTCTATTCACCCCTCCACTTT. Its protein product is CASKRDKFYSPLHF.

The chain uses TRBV5-4 and TRBJ2-6; a possible D gene is TRBD1 (5 bases). Germline V lookup: CDR1 SGHNT, CDR2 YYREEE (reference sequence). With 3 bases removed from V and 2 bases from J, the gap between germline ends came to 9 bases. The CDR3 consists of 15 residues. The CDR3 DNA reads as TGTGCCAGCAGCTCGCAGGGCACTGGGGCCAACGTCCTGACTTTC. Its protein is CASSSQGTGANVLTF.

The gene calls are TRBV27 and TRBJ2-3; 10 bases are a match to TRBD1. The ends lost 3 bases at V and 3 bases at J; junction bases unmatched: 12. This CDR3 is 18 amino acids long. The germline V gene encodes CDR1 MNHEY and CDR2 SMNVEV (reference sequence). The CDR3 loop reads CASSFTYPGTGVTDTQYF. DNA of the CDR3: TGTGCCAGCAGTTTCACATACCCTGGGACAGGGGTAACAGATACGCAGTATTTT.

V gene TRBV12-3 or TRBV12-4 combines with J gene TRBJ1-1; no clear D gene. The CDR3 runs to 14 residues. Trimming took 3 bases from V and 3 from J, leaving 11 bases between them. The DNA for the CDR3 is TGTGCCAGCAGTTTTGGAGGGCATGACACTGAAGCTTTCTTT. Translating gives CASSFGGHDTEAFF.

The chain employs TRBV15 and TRBJ2-1, with TRBD1 matching over 9 bases. CDR3 length: 18 residues. Germline lookup yields CDR1 LNHNV and CDR2 YYDKDF (reference sequence). V was clipped by 0 bases and J by 2 bases; unmatched bases: 8. CDR3 bases: TGTGCCACCAGCAGAGATTTCGGGACAGGGACCCCCTACAATGAGCAGTTCTTC. Its translation is CATSRDFGTGTPYNEQFF.

The chain carries TRBV4-1 and TRBJ2-1; TRBD1 aligns across 8 bases. The CDR3 covers 15 residues. Germline loops: CDR1 MGHRA, CDR2 YSYEKL. The ends lost 0 bases at V and 3 bases at J; junction bases unmatched: 1. CDR3 amino acids: CASSQDDRGYNEQFF. CDR3 nucleotides: TGCGCCAGCAGCCAAGACGACAGGGGCTACAATGAGCAGTTCTTC.